The 27 T cell receptor beta chains below were found in one sample sequenced in a study of blood T cell repertoires in COVID-19. Libraries were prepared by immunoSEQ multiplex PCR; TCRdb keeps only in-frame clonotypes and omits some of them. The sample has roughly 200,000 clones; roughly 88% are singletons. The sequenced sample consisted of PBMCs or T cells enriched from blood (not recorded which). These TCRs come from a man in his forties with acute COVID-19.

This clone was picked up a small number of times. The same CDR3 also results from other DNA sequences found in this sample. The chain has TRBV27 and TRBJ1-1; a possible D gene is TRBD1 (6 bases). Per germline, CDR1 MNHEY and CDR2 SMNVEV (reference sequence). There are 13 residues in the CDR3. Trimming pared 4 bases from V and 4 bases from J, leaving 10 bases between. The CDR3 spells CASSSRGSTEAFF. CDR3 DNA: TGTGCCAGCAGTTCAAGGGGGTCCACTGAAGCTTTCTTT.

This chain connects TRBV6-5 to TRBJ1-2; 8 nucleotides align to TRBD1. Germline V gene data show CDR1 as MNHEY and CDR2 as SVGAGI. The CDR3 sequence is 13 residues long. V was pared by 6 bases and J by 3 bases, with 3 bases of the junction left unmatched. CDR3: CASRKTGDYGYTF. CDR3 nucleotides: TGTGCCAGCAGAAAGACAGGGGACTATGGCTACACCTTC.

The genes are TRBV30 and TRBJ2-5; 13 nucleotides align to TRBD2. Germline CDR1 GTSNPN, CDR2 SVGIG (reference sequence). The CDR3 spans 15 residues. Trimming removed 2 bases from V and 4 bases from J; junction bases left unmatched: 4. CDR3 sequence: CAWSRTSGSGETQYF. DNA of the CDR3: TGTGCCTGGAGTAGGACTAGCGGGAGCGGAGAGACCCAGTACTTC.

The J gene is TRBJ2-5, the V gene TRBV6-5; 7 bases match TRBD1. With 5 bases clipped from V and 3 bases from J, the junction kept 9 bases outside the gene matches. CDR3 length: 15 residues. Germline loops: CDR1 MNHEY, CDR2 SVGAGI. In nucleotides, the CDR3 is TGTGCCAGCAGTAGACTAACAGGGGATGAAGAGACCCAGTACTTC. Amino acid sequence: CASSRLTGDEETQYF.

V is TRBV18 and J is TRBJ2-2; D may be TRBD1 (6 bases). Trimming left V 2 bases short and J 4 bases short, with 11 bases between. CDR3 length: 15 residues. CDR1 KGHSH and CDR2 LQKENI come from the germline V gene. The CDR3 loop reads CASSPNTGSTGELFF. As DNA, the CDR3 is TGTGCCAGCTCACCAAATACAGGGAGCACCGGGGAGCTGTTTTTT.

The chain joins TRBV6-6 to TRBJ2-7, with 9 bases aligning to TRBD1. This CDR3 region has 15 residues. Germline lookup yields CDR1 MNHNY and CDR2 SVGAGI (reference sequence). The ends lost 2 bases at V and 2 bases at J; junction bases unmatched: 4. CDR3 DNA sequence: TGTGCCAGCAGTTACGGGGGACAGGGTCCCTACGAGCAGTACTTC. It translates to CASSYGGQGPYEQYF.

This chain connects TRBV11-2 to TRBJ2-2; no firm D call. The germline CDR1 and CDR2 sequences are SGHAT and FQNNGV. Trimming left V 2 bases short and J 2 bases short, with 9 bases between. This CDR3 comprises 15 residues. The CDR3 sequence is CASSLNYPNTGELFF. The CDR3 coding sequence is TGTGCCAGCAGCTTAAACTATCCTAACACCGGGGAGCTGTTTTTT.

The rearrangement uses TRBV3-1 (or the pseudogene TRBV3-2) and TRBJ2-1; D uncertain. Deletions cut 1 base from V and 0 bases from J, with 7 bases between. The CDR3 has 15 residues. Germline loops: CDR1 LGHDT, CDR2 YNNKEL (reference sequence). This CDR3 reads CASSQGLDSYNEQFF. The CDR3 region has the DNA TGTGCCAGCAGCCAAGGACTGGACTCCTACAATGAGCAGTTCTTC.

The chain carries TRBV7-3 and TRBJ1-1; weak D call: TRBD1 (6 bases). The germline V and J ends were trimmed by 1 base and 5 bases, with 23 bases remaining between them. The CDR3 totals 18 residues. CDR1 SGHTA and CDR2 FQGTGA come from the germline V gene. CDR3 coding DNA: TGTGCCAGCAGCTTAAGAACCGTTCTCTTCGACAGGCAAACTGAAGCTTTCTTT. It translates to CASSLRTVLFDRQTEAFF.

The V call is TRBV29-1, the J call TRBJ2-3; 8 positions agree with TRBD2. With V trimmed by 8 bases and J by 4 bases, 17 bases remained unmatched. Germline V lookup: CDR1 SQVTM, CDR2 ANQGSEA. This CDR3 contains 16 residues. The DNA for the CDR3 is TGCAGCCTCCCGGGCCTCACGGGAGGGCCGGCAGATACGCAGTATTTT. This translates into CSLPGLTGGPADTQYF.

The CDR3 DNA reads TGTGCCAGCAGTGTGACAGGGCGCGGCTACACCTTC. It is translated as CASSVTGRGYTF. This chain uses TRBV27 with TRBJ1-2; 7 nucleotides agree with TRBD1. V shed 5 bases, J shed 8 bases, and the junction held 5 bases outside the gene matches. The CDR3 extends over 12 amino acids. Germline V gene sequence: CDR1 MNHEY, CDR2 SMNVEV (reference sequence).

The V and J genes are TRBV6-2 or TRBV6-3 and TRBJ2-1; D remains unclear. Germline V gene lookup returns CDR1 MNHEY and CDR2 SVGEGT. V was trimmed by 6 bases and J by 10 bases, leaving 10 bases between them. This CDR3 comprises 11 residues. The DNA of the CDR3 is TGTGCCAGCAGCCATGCTATCGAGCAGTTCTTC. Residues: CASSHAIEQFF.

This clone was counted between two and nine times. This rearrangement joins TRBV7-3 to TRBJ1-1; D unresolved. The CDR3 extends over 13 amino acids. Trimming cost V 6 bases and J 4 bases, with 12 bases left between them. The V gene's germline CDR1 is SGHTA and CDR2 FQGTGA. The CDR3 DNA is TGTGCCAGCAGTCCCGGGAGGATCACTGAAGCTTTCTTT. This translates into CASSPGRITEAFF.

This sequence joins TRBV18 and TRBJ2-7; 12 bases match TRBD2. Germline V gives CDR1 KGHSH, CDR2 LQKENI. This CDR3 contains 18 residues. The J segment lost 4 bases and the V segment lost 1 base, leaving 11 bases of the junction unmatched. The CDR3: CASSPRTSGNSRWYEQYF. The CDR3 region has the DNA TGTGCCAGCTCACCACGGACTAGCGGGAACTCCCGTTGGTACGAGCAGTACTTC. The full variable domain, rest sourced from reference TRBV18 and TRBJ2-7, is NAGVMQNPRHLVRRRGQEARLRCSPMKGHSHVYWYRQLPEEGLKFMVYLQKENIIDESGMPKERFSAEFPKEGPSILRIQQVVRGDSAAYFCASSPRTSGNSRWYEQYFGPGTRLTVT.

J is TRBJ2-6 and V is TRBV28; 11 nucleotides align to TRBD1. This CDR3 is built from 15 residues. Germline loops: CDR1 MDHEN, CDR2 SYDVKM. The V segment lost 8 bases and the J segment 1 base; nucleotides outside the gene matches: 1. The CDR3 protein is CASRDRGSGANVLTF. CDR3 sequence (DNA): TGTGCCAGCCGGGACAGGGGGTCTGGGGCCAACGTCCTGACTTTC.

Note on this clone: The DNA is left out, because the CDR3 cannot be placed on it with certainty; the CDR3 is given as TCRdb lists it. This chain links TRBV27 with TRBJ1-4. The length of the CDR3 is 12 amino acids, counting both ends. CDR1 MNHEY and CDR2 SMNVEV come from the germline V gene (reference sequence). The CDR3 is CASSSSGEKLFF.

The V call is TRBV6-5, the J call TRBJ1-2, with a weak D call TRBD1 (5 bases). Germline V gene lookup returns CDR1 MNHEY and CDR2 SVGAGI. V lost 6 bases to trimming and J lost 6 bases, with 14 bases between them. The CDR3 sequence is 13 residues long. CDR3 region: CASRWDGEDGYTF. CDR3 nucleotide sequence: TGTGCCAGCAGATGGGACGGGGAGGATGGCTACACCTTC.

This chain uses TRBV6-2 or TRBV6-3 with TRBJ1-1, with 9 bases aligning to TRBD1. Germline loops: CDR1 MNHEY, CDR2 SVGEGT. Germline trimming cut 5 bases from V and 8 bases from J; bases unmatched to any gene: 9. The CDR3 totals 14 residues. CDR3 protein: CASSAYRGRPEAFF. The CDR3 region has the DNA TGTGCCAGCAGTGCCTACAGGGGGCGACCCGAAGCTTTCTTT.

The chain has TRBV24-1 and TRBJ1-1; D is undetermined. This CDR3 has 13 amino acids. Germline values: CDR1 KGHDR, CDR2 SFDVKD. Trimming stripped 5 bases from V and 1 base from J, with 7 bases between. CDR3 residues: CATSVGGNTEAFF. For the CDR3, the DNA is TGTGCCACCAGTGTAGGAGGGAACACTGAAGCTTTCTTT.

The chain couples TRBV11-2 to TRBJ2-7, with D tentatively TRBD1 (5 bases). Trimming removed 2 bases at V and 1 base at J, with 12 bases between. In germline, CDR1 is SGHAT, CDR2 FQNNGV. CDR3 length equals 15 residues. The CDR3 DNA follows: TGTGCCAGCAGCTTAAGTCCAGGACAATCCTACGAGCAGTACTTC. Translating gives CASSLSPGQSYEQYF.

The chain uses TRBV5-1 and TRBJ1-4; a weak D match, TRBD1 (5 bases). This CDR3 contains 15 residues. Per germline, CDR1 SGHRS and CDR2 YFSETQ. The V and J ends lost 3 bases and 4 bases respectively, with 13 bases between them. CDR3 region: CASSSSVQGNEKLFF. The CDR3 coding sequence is TGCGCCAGCAGCTCCTCAGTGCAGGGTAATGAAAAACTGTTTTTT.

The chain combines TRBV7-9 with TRBJ2-4, with a possible D match to TRBD1 (5 bases). Looked up from germline, CDR1 is SEHNR and CDR2 is FQNEAQ (reference sequence). The CDR3 is made up of 12 amino acids. The V end lost 4 bases, the J end lost 6 bases, and 7 bases lay between the germline ends. Here the CDR3 reads CASSSDRNIQYF. CDR3 DNA sequence: TGTGCCAGCAGCTCAGACAGAAACATTCAGTACTTC.

V gene TRBV7-3 combines with J gene TRBJ2-2; 9 nucleotides agree with TRBD2. Germline V gene sequence: CDR1 SGHTA, CDR2 FQGTGA. V gave up 1 base and J gave up 0 bases; unmatched junction bases: 6. This CDR3 comprises 18 residues. DNA of the CDR3: TGTGCCAGCAGCTTAATGGCTAGCGGGGATTCGAACACCGGGGAGCTGTTTTTT. The encoded protein is CASSLMASGDSNTGELFF.

The V gene is TRBV7-8, the J gene TRBJ2-5, with 8 bases matching TRBD2. This CDR3 comprises 16 residues. Germline assignment: CDR1 SGHVS and CDR2 FQNEAQ. The V gene end was trimmed by 1 base and the J gene end by 4 bases; junction bases not matched to a gene: 8. The chain's CDR3 is CASSLVGAGVVETQYF. The CDR3 DNA reads TGTGCCAGCAGCTTAGTGGGAGCGGGAGTAGTAGAGACCCAGTACTTC.

The chain recombines TRBV29-1 with TRBJ1-1; no clear D. Germline-derived CDR1 and CDR2 are SQVTM and ANQGSEA. V was clipped by 6 bases and J by 0 bases, with 5 bases between them. CDR3 length: 11 residues. Here the CDR3 DNA reads TGCAGCGTGACAATGAACACTGAAGCTTTCTTT. Its translation is CSVTMNTEAFF.

This chain links TRBV29-1 with TRBJ2-2, with D perhaps matching TRBD1 (6 bases). The germline V and J ends were trimmed by 1 base and 6 bases, with 12 bases remaining between them. CDR1 is SQVTM and CDR2 is ANQGSEA in the germline V gene. The length of the CDR3 is 14 residues. The chain's CDR3 is CSVEGGQVAGELFF. The CDR3, as DNA: TGCAGCGTTGAAGGGGGGCAGGTCGCCGGGGAGCTGTTTTTT.

This chain joins TRBV24-1 and TRBJ1-2; 8 nucleotides match TRBD1. From germline, CDR1 is KGHDR and CDR2 SFDVKD. V gave up 7 bases and J gave up 6 bases; unmatched junction bases: 6. The CDR3 extends over 13 amino acids. DNA of the CDR3: TGTGCCACCAGGGAGACAGGGGCGGATGGCTACACCTTC. Translating gives CATRETGADGYTF.